This T cell receptor beta chain derives from a study of blood T cell repertoires in COVID-19. This CDR3 spans 13 amino acids. V lost 3 bases and J lost 4, with 9 bases in between. The germline V gene has CDR1 SNHLY and CDR2 FYNNEI. Measured with immunoSEQ multiplex PCR; TCRdb has only the in-frame clones, and not every one. The data hold around 70,000 clones, with 79% observed a single time. This chain uses TRBV2 with TRBJ2-5; maybe TRBD1 (6 bases). The clonotype was recovered from a man aged 55-75 years with active or convalescent COVID-19. The sample comprised peripheral blood. The DNA for the CDR3 is TGTGCCAGCAGTGAGGGGGCTGGAGAGACCCAGTACTTC. It is translated as CASSEGAGETQYF.